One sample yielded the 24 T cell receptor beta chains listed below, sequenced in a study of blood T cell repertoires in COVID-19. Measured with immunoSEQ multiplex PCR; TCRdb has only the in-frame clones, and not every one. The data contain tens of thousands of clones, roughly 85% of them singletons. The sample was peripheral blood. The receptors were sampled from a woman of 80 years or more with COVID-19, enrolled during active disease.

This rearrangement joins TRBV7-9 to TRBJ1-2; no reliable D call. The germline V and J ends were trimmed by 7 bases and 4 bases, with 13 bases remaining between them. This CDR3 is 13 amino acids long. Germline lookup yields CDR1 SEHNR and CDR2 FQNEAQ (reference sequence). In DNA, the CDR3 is TGTGCCAGCAACTGGTCCTCGGGCTATGGCTACACCTTC. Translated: CASNWSSGYGYTF.

CDR3 in amino acids: CASARDRGEQFF. The CDR3 DNA is TGTGCCAGCGCCAGGGATAGGGGTGAGCAGTTCTTC. The chain carries TRBV7-2 and TRBJ2-1, with D perhaps matching TRBD1 (5 bases). The CDR3 length is 12 residues. V shed 8 bases and J shed 9 bases, with 14 bases lying between them. From germline, CDR1 is SGHTA and CDR2 FQGNSA.

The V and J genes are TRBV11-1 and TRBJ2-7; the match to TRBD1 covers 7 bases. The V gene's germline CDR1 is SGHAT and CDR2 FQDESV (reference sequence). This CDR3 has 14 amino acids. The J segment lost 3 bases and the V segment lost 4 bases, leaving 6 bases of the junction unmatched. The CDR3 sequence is CASSSRDRGYEQYF. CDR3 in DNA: TGTGCCAGCAGCTCCCGGGACAGAGGCTACGAGCAGTACTTC.

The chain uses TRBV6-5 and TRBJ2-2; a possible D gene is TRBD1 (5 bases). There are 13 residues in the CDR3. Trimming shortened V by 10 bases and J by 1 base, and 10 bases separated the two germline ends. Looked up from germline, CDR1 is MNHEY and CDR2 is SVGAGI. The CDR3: CATYDRNTGELFF. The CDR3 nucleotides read TGTGCCACCTATGACAGGAACACCGGGGAGCTGTTTTTT.

The DNA for the CDR3 is TGTGCCAGCAGCTTACCGGGACTAGCGGGAGGCTCGGGGCAGTTCTTC. Translated, it gives CASSLPGLAGGSGQFF. The V call is TRBV5-6, the J call TRBJ2-1, with 15 bases fitting TRBD2. Germline V lookup: CDR1 SGHDT, CDR2 YYEEEE. The ends lost 2 bases at V and 12 bases at J; junction bases unmatched: 9. The CDR3 is 16 amino acids.

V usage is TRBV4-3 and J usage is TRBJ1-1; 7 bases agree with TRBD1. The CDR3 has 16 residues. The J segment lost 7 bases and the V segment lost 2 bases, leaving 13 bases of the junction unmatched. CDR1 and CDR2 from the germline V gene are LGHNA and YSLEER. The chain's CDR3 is CASSQYPTGVGGEAFF. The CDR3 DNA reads TGCGCCAGCAGCCAATACCCCACAGGGGTGGGCGGTGAAGCTTTCTTT.

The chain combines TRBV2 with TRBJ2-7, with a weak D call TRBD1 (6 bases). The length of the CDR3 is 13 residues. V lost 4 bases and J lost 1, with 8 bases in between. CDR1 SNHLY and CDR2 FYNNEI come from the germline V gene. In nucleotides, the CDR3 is TGTGCCAGCAGTGGGGACAAGTCCTACGAGCAGTACTTC. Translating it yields CASSGDKSYEQYF.

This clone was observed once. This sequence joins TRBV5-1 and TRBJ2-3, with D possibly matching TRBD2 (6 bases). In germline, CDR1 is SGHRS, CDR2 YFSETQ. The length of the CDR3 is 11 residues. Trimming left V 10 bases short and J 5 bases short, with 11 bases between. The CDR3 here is CASMGGDTQYF. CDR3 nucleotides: TGCGCCTCGATGGGGGGAGATACGCAGTATTTT.

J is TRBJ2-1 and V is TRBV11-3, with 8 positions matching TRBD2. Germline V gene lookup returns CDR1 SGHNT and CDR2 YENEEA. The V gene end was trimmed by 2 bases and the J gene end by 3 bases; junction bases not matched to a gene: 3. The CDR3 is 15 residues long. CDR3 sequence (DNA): TGTGCCAGCAGCTTAATCGGGAGGGACTACAATGAGCAGTTCTTC. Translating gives CASSLIGRDYNEQFF.

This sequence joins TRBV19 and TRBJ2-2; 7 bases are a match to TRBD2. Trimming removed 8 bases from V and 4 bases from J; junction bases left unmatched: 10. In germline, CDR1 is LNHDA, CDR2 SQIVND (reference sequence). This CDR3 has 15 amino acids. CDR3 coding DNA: TGTGCCAGTTCGAGGCTAGCGGAAGTCACCGGGGAGCTGTTTTTT. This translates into CASSRLAEVTGELFF. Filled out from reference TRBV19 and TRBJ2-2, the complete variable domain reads DGGITQSPKYLFRKEGQNVTLSCEQNLNHDAMYWYRQDPGQGLRLIYYSQIVNDFQKGDIAEGYSVSREKKESFPLTVTSAQKNPTAFYLCASSRLAEVTGELFFGEGSRLTVL.

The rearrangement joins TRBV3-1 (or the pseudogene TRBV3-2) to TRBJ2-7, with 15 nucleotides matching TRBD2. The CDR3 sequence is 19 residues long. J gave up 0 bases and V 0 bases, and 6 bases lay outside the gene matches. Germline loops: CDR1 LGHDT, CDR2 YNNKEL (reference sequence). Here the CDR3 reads CASSQDGLAGGRSSYEQYF. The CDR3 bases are TGTGCCAGCAGCCAAGACGGACTAGCGGGAGGGCGGAGCTCCTACGAGCAGTACTTC.

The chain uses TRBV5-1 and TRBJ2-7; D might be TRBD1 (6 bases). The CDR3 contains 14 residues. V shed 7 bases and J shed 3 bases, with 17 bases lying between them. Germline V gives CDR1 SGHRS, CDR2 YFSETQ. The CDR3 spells CASGQGLNLYEQYF. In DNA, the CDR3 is TGCGCCAGCGGGCAGGGGCTAAATCTCTACGAGCAGTACTTC.

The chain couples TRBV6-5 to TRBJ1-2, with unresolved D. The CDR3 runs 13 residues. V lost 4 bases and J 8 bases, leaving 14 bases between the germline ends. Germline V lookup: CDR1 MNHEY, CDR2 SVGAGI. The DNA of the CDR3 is TGTGCCAGCAGTTTGAGCCAGGCCCGCGGCTACACCTTC. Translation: CASSLSQARGYTF.

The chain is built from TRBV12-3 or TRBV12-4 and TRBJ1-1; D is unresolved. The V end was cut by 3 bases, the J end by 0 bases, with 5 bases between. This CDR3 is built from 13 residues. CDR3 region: CASSFAVNTEAFF. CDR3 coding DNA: TGTGCCAGCAGTTTCGCAGTGAACACTGAAGCTTTCTTT.

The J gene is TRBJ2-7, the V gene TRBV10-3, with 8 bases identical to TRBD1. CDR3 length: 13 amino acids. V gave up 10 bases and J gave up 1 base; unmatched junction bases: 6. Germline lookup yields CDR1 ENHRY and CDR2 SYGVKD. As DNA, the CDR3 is TGTGCCACGACAGGGGACTTTTCCTACGAGCAGTACTTC. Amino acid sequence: CATTGDFSYEQYF.

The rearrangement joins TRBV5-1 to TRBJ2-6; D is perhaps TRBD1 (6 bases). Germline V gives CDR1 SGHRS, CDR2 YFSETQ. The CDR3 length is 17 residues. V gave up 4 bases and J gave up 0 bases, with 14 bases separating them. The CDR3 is CASSQRQDVSGANVLTF. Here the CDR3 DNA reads TGCGCCAGCAGCCAACGACAGGACGTCTCTGGGGCCAACGTCCTGACTTTC.

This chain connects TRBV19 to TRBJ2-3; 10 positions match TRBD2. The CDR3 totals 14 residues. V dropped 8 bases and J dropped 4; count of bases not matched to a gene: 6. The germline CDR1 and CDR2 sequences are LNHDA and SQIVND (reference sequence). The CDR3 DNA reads TGTGCCAGTGGGAGCGGGGGGGCCCCAGATACGCAGTATTTT. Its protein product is CASGSGGAPDTQYF.

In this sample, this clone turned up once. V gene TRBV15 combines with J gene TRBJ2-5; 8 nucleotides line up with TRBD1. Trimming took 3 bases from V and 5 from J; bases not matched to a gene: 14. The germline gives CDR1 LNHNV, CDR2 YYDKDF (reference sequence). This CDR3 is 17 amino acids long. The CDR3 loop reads CATSRRQGAPSGETQYF. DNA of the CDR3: TGTGCCACCAGCAGGAGGCAGGGGGCGCCGTCTGGGGAGACCCAGTACTTC.

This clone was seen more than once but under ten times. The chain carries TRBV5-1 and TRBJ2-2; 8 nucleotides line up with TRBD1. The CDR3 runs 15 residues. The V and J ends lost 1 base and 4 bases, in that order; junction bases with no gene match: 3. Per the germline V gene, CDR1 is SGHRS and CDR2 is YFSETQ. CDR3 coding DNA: TGCGCCAGCAGCTTGAGGGACAGGCTCACCGGGGAGCTGTTTTTT. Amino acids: CASSLRDRLTGELFF.

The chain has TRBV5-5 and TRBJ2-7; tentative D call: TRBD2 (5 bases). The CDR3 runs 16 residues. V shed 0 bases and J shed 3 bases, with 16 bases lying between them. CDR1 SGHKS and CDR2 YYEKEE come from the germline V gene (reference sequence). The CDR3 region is CASSLGIGKLLYEQYF. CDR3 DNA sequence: TGTGCCAGCAGCTTGGGTATCGGGAAACTACTCTACGAGCAGTACTTC.

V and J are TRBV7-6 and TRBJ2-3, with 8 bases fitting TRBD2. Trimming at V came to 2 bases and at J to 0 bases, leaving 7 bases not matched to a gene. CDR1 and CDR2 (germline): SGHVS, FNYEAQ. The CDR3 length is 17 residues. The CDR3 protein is CASSLRKAGGSTDTQYF. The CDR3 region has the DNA TGTGCCAGCAGCTTAAGGAAGGCGGGAGGAAGCACAGATACGCAGTATTTT.

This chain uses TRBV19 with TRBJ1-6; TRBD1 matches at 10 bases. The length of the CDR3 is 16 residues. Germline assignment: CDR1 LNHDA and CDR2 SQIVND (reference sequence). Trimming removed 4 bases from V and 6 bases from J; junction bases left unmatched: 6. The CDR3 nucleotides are TGTGCCAGTAGTACCCACCGGGACAGGGGTAATTCACCCCTCCACTTT. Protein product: CASSTHRDRGNSPLHF.

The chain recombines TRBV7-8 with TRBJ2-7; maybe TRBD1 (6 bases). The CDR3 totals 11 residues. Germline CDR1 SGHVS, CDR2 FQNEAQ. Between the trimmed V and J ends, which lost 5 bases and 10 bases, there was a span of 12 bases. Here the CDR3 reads CASSLGQSQYF. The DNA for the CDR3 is TGTGCCAGCAGCCTCGGACAGTCCCAGTACTTC.

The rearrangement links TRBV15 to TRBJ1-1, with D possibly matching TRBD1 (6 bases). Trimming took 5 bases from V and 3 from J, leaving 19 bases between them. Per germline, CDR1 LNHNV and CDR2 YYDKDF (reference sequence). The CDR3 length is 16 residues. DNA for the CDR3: TGTGCCACCAGCTCCCAAAACCGGGGGGGCTACACTGAAGCTTTCTTT. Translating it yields CATSSQNRGGYTEAFF.